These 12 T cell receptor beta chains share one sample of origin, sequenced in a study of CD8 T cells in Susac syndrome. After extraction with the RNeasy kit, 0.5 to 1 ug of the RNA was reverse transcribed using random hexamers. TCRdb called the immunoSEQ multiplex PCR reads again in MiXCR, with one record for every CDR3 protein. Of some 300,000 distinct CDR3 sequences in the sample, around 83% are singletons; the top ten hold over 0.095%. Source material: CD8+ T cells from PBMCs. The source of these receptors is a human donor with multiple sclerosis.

The CDR3 DNA is TGTGCCAGCAGCTTAACCCTGGGACTAGACAGTGAGCAGTTCTTC. Protein sequence: CASSLTLGLDSEQFF. The chain links TRBV7-6 to TRBJ2-1; 8 bases fit TRBD2. There are 15 residues in the CDR3. The V gene end was trimmed by 2 bases and the J gene end by 9 bases; junction bases not matched to a gene: 9. Germline loops: CDR1 SGHVS, CDR2 FNYEAQ.

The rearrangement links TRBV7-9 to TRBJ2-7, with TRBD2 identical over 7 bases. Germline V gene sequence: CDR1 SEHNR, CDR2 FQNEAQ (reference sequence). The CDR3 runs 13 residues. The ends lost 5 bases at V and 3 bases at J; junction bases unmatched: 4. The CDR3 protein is CASSRRDYYEQYF. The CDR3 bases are TGTGCCAGCAGCCGTCGGGACTACTACGAGCAGTACTTC.

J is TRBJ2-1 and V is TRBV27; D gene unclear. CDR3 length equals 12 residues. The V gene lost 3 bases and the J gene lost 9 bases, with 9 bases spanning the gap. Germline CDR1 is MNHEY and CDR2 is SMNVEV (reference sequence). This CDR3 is CASSFPNAEQFF. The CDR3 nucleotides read TGTGCCAGCAGTTTCCCCAACGCTGAGCAGTTCTTC.

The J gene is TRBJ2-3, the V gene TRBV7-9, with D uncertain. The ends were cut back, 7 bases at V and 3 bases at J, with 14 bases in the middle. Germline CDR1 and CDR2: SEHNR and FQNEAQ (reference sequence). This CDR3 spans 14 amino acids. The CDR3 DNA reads TGTGCCAGCACCGGAAGAGACGAGACAGATACGCAGTATTTT. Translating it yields CASTGRDETDTQYF.

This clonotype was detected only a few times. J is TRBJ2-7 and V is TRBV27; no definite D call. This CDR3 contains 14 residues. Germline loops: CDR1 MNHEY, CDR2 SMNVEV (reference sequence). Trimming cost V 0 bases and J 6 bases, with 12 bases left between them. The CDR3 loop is CASSLSRASREQYF. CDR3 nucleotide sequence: TGTGCCAGCAGTTTATCCCGCGCGAGTCGCGAGCAGTACTTC.

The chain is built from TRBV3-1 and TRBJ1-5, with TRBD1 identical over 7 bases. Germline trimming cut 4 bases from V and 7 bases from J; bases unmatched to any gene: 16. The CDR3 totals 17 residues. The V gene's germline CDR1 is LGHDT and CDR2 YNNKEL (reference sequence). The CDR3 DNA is TGTGCCAGCAGCCTTGGCGATTCCGGGACAGCCACCCAGCCCCAGCATTTT. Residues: CASSLGDSGTATQPQHF.

The chain's CDR3 is CASSGSRSYNEQFF. The CDR3 DNA sequence: TGTGCCAGCAGCGGAAGCCGAAGCTACAATGAGCAGTTCTTC. V usage is TRBV9 and J usage is TRBJ2-1, with no clear D. The CDR3 runs 14 residues. The V end lost 3 bases, the J end lost 3 bases, and 10 bases lay between the germline ends. The V gene's germline CDR1 is SGDLS and CDR2 YYNGEE.

As DNA, the CDR3 is TGTGCCAGCAGCTTTCGGGACAGCCCCTACGAGCAGTACTTC. Its protein is CASSFRDSPYEQYF. The V call is TRBV7-9, the J call TRBJ2-7; 7 positions match TRBD1. Looked up from germline, CDR1 is SEHNR and CDR2 is FQNEAQ (reference sequence). V lost 3 bases and J lost 2; bases outside the gene matches: 4. This CDR3 spans 14 amino acids.

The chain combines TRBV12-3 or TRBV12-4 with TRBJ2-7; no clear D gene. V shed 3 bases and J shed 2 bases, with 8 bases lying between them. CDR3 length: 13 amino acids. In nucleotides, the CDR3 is TGTGCCAGCAGTTTGAGGTTTACCTACGAGCAGTACTTC. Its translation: CASSLRFTYEQYF.

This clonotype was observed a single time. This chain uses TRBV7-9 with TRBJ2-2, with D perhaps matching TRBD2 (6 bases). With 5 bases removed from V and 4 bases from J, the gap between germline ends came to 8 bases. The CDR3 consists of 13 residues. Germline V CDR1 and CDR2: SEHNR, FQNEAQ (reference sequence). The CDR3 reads CASSHGGTGELFF. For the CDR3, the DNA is TGTGCCAGCAGCCACGGGGGCACCGGGGAGCTGTTTTTT.

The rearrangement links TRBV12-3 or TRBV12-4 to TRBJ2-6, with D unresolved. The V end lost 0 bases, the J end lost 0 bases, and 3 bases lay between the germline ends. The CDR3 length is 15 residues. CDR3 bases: TGTGCCAGCAGTTTAGCGCGCTCTGGGGCCAACGTCCTGACTTTC. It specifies CASSLARSGANVLTF.

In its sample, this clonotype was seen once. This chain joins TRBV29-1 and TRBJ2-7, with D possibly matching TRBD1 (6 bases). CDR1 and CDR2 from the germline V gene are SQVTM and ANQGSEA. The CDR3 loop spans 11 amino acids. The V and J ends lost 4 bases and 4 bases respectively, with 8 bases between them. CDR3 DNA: TGCAGCGTTGGACAGGAATACGAGCAGTACTTC. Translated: CSVGQEYEQYF.